These 20 T cell receptor beta chains came from one sample sequenced in a study of human T cells and chemical hapten exposure (dated by TCRdb to the early 2020s). The sample's time point, from its label and the paper: patch test 2, 6 weeks after DPC sensitization. What the treatment or condition label conveys for this sample: therapeutic diphenylcyclopropenone sensitization with weekly scalp DPC. Library prep was done by RACE. Data came from a NextSeq 500. In TCRdb, the public reads were trimmed at Q25 with fastp and aligned with MiXCR, with productive beta chains retained. Under each unique CDR3 protein, matching rows form one entry showing the most common genes and DNA. The sample has under 450,000 distinct CDR3 sequences on record, about 6% of them singletons. The top ten constitute about 5.6% of the sample. Sequenced material: whole blood, taken in connection with sensitization to the hapten diphenylcyclopropenone (DPC). These receptor sequences come from a woman aged 18-29 years with alopecia areata. Some clones in this sample may be carry-over from other donors' samples.

This clonotype was detected many times. This chain joins TRBV21-1 and TRBJ1-3. TRBV21-1 is noted as a pseudogene. The CDR3 is made up of 14 amino acids. CDR3: CASSIRVSGNTIYF. The DNA of the CDR3 is TGTGCCAGCAGCATACGGGTTTCTGGAAACACCATATATTTT.

The CDR3 region has the DNA TGTGCCAGTACCGACGGTTATTCACCCCTCCACTTT. As protein: CASTDGYSPLHF. The V and J genes are TRBV6-5 and TRBJ1-6, with unresolved D. Germline V gene data show CDR1 as MNHEY and CDR2 as SVGAGI. The V gene lost 9 bases and the J gene lost 8 bases, with 11 bases spanning the gap. The CDR3 loop spans 12 amino acids.

This clonotype was counted ten times or more. The rearrangement links TRBV10-3 to TRBJ1-5; TRBD1 agrees at 9 bases. The CDR3 extends over 14 amino acids. The J segment lost 4 bases and the V segment lost 6 bases, leaving 4 bases of the junction unmatched. Germline loops: CDR1 ENHRY, CDR2 SYGVKD. The CDR3 coding sequence is TGTGCCATCAGCCGGGACAGGGATAATCAGCCCCAGCATTTT. It codes for CAISRDRDNQPQHF.

This clonotype turned up a few times. A much more abundant neighbour one base away suggests this may be a read error. The chain uses TRBV12-3 or TRBV12-4 and TRBJ1-1, with TRBD1 identical over 7 bases. V trimming: 7 bases; J trimming: 1 base; junction bases outside the gene matches: 3. The CDR3 has 13 amino acids. CDR3 sequence: CASTRQGNTEAFF. DNA of the CDR3: TGTGCCAGCACCCGACAGGGGAACACTGAAGCTTTCTTT.

The gene calls are TRBV4-3 and TRBJ2-3; D gene uncertain. V lost 0 bases to trimming and J lost 7 bases, with 11 bases between them. This CDR3 is 14 amino acids long. The germline CDR1 and CDR2 sequences are LGHNA and YSLEER. The CDR3 protein is CASSQDLGPYTQYF. Written as DNA, the CDR3 is TGCGCCAGCAGCCAAGATCTTGGGCCCTATACGCAGTATTTT.

This clonotype was seen a few times. The V and J genes are TRBV7-9 and TRBJ2-3; TRBD1 matches at 7 bases. The length of the CDR3 is 15 residues. J gave up 3 bases and V 1 base, and 4 bases lay outside the gene matches. Germline assignment: CDR1 SEHNR and CDR2 FQNEAQ (reference sequence). CDR3 sequence reads: CASSLGDRLTDTQYF. For the CDR3, the DNA is TGTGCCAGCAGCTTAGGGGACAGATTAACAGATACGCAGTATTTT.

This clonotype was seen many times. CDR3 amino acids: CASSVGVGSNEKLFF. The CDR3 nucleotides are TGTGCCAGCAGCGTAGGCGTGGGCTCTAATGAAAAACTGTTTTTT. This chain links TRBV9 with TRBJ1-4; D is unclear. Germline V gene data show CDR1 as SGDLS and CDR2 as YYNGEE. CDR3 length: 15 amino acids. Trimming removed 0 bases from V and 3 bases from J, with 9 bases in between.

A few counts support this clonotype. The chain has TRBV6-6 and TRBJ2-3, with D perhaps assigned TRBD1 or TRBD2 (5 bases each). The ends were cut back, 0 bases at V and 2 bases at J, with 12 bases in the middle. Looked up from germline, CDR1 is MNHNY and CDR2 is SVGAGI (reference sequence). This CDR3 comprises 16 residues. The CDR3 reads CASSYSGTDNTDTQYF. DNA of the CDR3: TGTGCCAGCAGTTACTCCGGGACGGACAACACAGATACGCAGTATTTT.

Many counts were recorded for this clonotype. The rearrangement joins TRBV10-3 to TRBJ2-5; 8 bases line up with TRBD1. This CDR3 region has 11 residues. Trimming took 11 bases from V and 4 from J; bases not matched to a gene: 3. CDR1 and CDR2 (germline): ENHRY, SYGVKD. This CDR3 reads CASGTGETQYF. For the CDR3, the DNA is TGTGCCTCCGGGACAGGAGAGACCCAGTACTTC.

This chain links TRBV6-5 with TRBJ2-3, with 7 bases identical to TRBD2. The CDR3 spans 15 residues. V gave up 6 bases and J gave up 2 bases; unmatched junction bases: 8. CDR1 and CDR2 (germline): MNHEY, SVGAGI. The CDR3 sequence: CASSPGTTLTDTQYF. The CDR3 DNA follows: TGTGCCAGCAGCCCCGGGACTACCCTCACAGATACGCAGTATTTT.

The sample holds a few counts of this clonotype. The J gene is TRBJ1-1, the V gene TRBV12-3 or TRBV12-4; D not certain. The CDR3 runs to 12 residues. The V gene lost 6 bases and the J gene lost 0 bases, with 5 bases spanning the gap. The CDR3 loop is CASSDMNTEAFF. CDR3 coding DNA: TGTGCCAGCAGCGATATGAACACTGAAGCTTTCTTT.

The chain is built from TRBV4-3 and TRBJ2-3; TRBD1 matches at 8 bases. Looked up from germline, CDR1 is LGHNA and CDR2 is YSLEER. Trimming cost V 1 base and J 5 bases; bases outside gene matches: 8. CDR3 length: 16 residues. This CDR3 is CASSQALGQGRDTQYF. The CDR3 DNA sequence: TGCGCCAGCAGCCAAGCCTTAGGACAGGGAAGAGATACGCAGTATTTT.

This clonotype occurred a few times. This chain joins TRBV29-1 and TRBJ2-5; the match to TRBD2 covers 7 bases. CDR3 length: 12 amino acids. With V trimmed by 1 base and J by 9 bases, 5 bases remained unmatched. Germline values: CDR1 SQVTM, CDR2 ANQGSEA. The CDR3 loop is CSVEVGGGAQYF. For the CDR3, the DNA is TGCAGCGTTGAAGTTGGGGGAGGGGCCCAGTACTTC. Together with reference TRBV29-1 and TRBJ2-5, the CDR3 gives the full variable domain: SAVISQKPSRDICQRGTSLTIQCQVDSQVTMMFWYRQQPGQSLTLIATANQGSEATYESGFVIDKFPISRPNLTFSTLTVSNMSPEDSSIYLCSVEVGGGAQYFGPGTRLLVL.

This clonotype was detected ten times or more. The V gene is TRBV2, the J gene TRBJ1-1; D possibly corresponds to TRBD1 (6 bases). The CDR3 is 15 residues long. Deletions cut 5 bases from V and 1 base from J, with 14 bases between. Germline assignment: CDR1 SNHLY and CDR2 FYNNEI. CDR3 nucleotide sequence: TGTGCCAGCAGTCCACCCCCGGACAGGAACACTGAAGCTTTCTTT. Amino acids: CASSPPPDRNTEAFF. The full variable domain, its missing parts supplied by reference TRBV2 and TRBJ1-1, is EPEVTQTPSHQVTQMGQEVILRCVPISNHLYFYWYRQILGQKVEFLVSFYNNEISEKSEIFDDQFSVERPDGSNFTLKIRSTKLEDSAMYFCASSPPPDRNTEAFFGQGTRLTVV.

This clonotype came up a few times. The V gene is TRBV4-3, the J gene TRBJ2-7; D gene ambiguous. Germline V lookup: CDR1 LGHNA, CDR2 YSLEER. Trimming pared 0 bases from V and 0 bases from J, leaving 6 bases between. CDR3 length: 14 amino acids. The CDR3: CASSQDTDSYEQYF. The CDR3 region has the DNA TGCGCCAGCAGCCAAGATACTGACTCCTACGAGCAGTACTTC.

The V gene is TRBV7-2, the J gene TRBJ2-7, with no clear D. Trimming removed 5 bases at V and 3 bases at J, with 14 bases between. Germline loops: CDR1 SGHTA, CDR2 FQGNSA. CDR3 length: 14 amino acids. In DNA form, the CDR3 reads TGTGCCAGCAGCCCAGGCGTCAGTTACTACGAGCAGTACTTC. It yields the protein CASSPGVSYYEQYF.

The V gene is TRBV10-3, the J gene TRBJ2-3; D is possibly TRBD1 (6 bases). The CDR3 consists of 13 residues. Trimming stripped 7 bases from V and 2 bases from J, with 10 bases between. Germline CDR1 is ENHRY and CDR2 is SYGVKD. The CDR3 protein is CAITTGVTDTQYF. CDR3 sequence (DNA): TGTGCCATCACGACAGGAGTCACAGATACGCAGTATTTT.

This clonotype was recorded a few times. J is TRBJ1-2 and V is TRBV7-8, with 10 bases that match TRBD1. Germline V gene data show CDR1 as SGHVS and CDR2 as FQNEAQ. The V segment lost 4 bases and the J segment 4 bases; nucleotides outside the gene matches: 9. CDR3 length: 16 amino acids. CDR3 in amino acids: CASSSETGGRSYGYTF. The DNA of the CDR3 is TGTGCCAGCAGCTCGGAGACAGGGGGCCGAAGCTATGGCTACACCTTC.

The table lists this clonotype with a few counts. The chain recombines TRBV5-1 with TRBJ1-1, with a weak D call TRBD1 (5 bases). There are 15 residues in the CDR3. Germline CDR1 is SGHRS and CDR2 is YFSETQ. Trimming shortened V by 6 bases and J by 0 bases, and 15 bases separated the two germline ends. CDR3 protein: CASTRGAGLNTEAFF. CDR3 sequence (DNA): TGCGCCAGCACCCGAGGAGCAGGGCTGAACACTGAAGCTTTCTTT. Based on the CDR3 plus reference TRBV5-1 and TRBJ1-1, the full variable domain is KAGVTQTPRYLIKTRGQQVTLSCSPISGHRSVSWYQQTPGQGLQFLFEYFSETQRNKGNFPGRFSGRQFSNSRSEMNVSTLELGDSALYLCASTRGAGLNTEAFFGQGTRLTVV.

To note about this clonotype: The germline gene is not matched at one end of the junction; a read error may be the cause. The rearrangement joins TRBV3-1 to TRBJ2-3; no firm D call. The CDR3 is 13 residues long. Germline CDR1 and CDR2: LGHDT and YNNKEL (reference sequence). CDR3 sequence (DNA): TGTGCCAGCAGCCGTCTAGATTCGGGTACGCTGTATTTT. Its protein is CASSRLDSGTLYF.